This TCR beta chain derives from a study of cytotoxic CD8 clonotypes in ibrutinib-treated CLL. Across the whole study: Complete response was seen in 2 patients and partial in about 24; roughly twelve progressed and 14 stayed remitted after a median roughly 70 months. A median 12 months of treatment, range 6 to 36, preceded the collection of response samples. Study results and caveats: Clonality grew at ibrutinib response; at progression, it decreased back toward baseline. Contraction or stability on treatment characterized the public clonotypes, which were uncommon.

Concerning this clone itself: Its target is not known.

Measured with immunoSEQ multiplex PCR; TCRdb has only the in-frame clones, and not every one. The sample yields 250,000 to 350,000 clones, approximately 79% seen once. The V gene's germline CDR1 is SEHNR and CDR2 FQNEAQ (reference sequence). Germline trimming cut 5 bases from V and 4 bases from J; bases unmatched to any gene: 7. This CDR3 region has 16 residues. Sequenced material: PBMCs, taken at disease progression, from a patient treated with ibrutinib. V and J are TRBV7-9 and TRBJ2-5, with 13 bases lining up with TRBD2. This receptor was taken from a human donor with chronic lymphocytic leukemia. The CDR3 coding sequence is TGTGCCAGCAGCAAACTAGCGGGGGGGCTCGGAGAGACCCAGTACTTC. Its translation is CASSKLAGGLGETQYF.